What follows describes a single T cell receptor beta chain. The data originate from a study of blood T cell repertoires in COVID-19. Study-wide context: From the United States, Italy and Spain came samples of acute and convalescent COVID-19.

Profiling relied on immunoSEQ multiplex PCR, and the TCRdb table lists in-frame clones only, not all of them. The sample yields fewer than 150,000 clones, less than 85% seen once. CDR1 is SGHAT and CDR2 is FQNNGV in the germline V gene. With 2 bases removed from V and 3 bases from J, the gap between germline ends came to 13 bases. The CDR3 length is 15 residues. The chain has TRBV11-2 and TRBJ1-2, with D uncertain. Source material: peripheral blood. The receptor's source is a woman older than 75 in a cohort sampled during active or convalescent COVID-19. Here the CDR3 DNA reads TGTGCCAGCAGCTTACGCCCGGGTCTTCACTATGGCTACACCTTC. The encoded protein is CASSLRPGLHYGYTF.